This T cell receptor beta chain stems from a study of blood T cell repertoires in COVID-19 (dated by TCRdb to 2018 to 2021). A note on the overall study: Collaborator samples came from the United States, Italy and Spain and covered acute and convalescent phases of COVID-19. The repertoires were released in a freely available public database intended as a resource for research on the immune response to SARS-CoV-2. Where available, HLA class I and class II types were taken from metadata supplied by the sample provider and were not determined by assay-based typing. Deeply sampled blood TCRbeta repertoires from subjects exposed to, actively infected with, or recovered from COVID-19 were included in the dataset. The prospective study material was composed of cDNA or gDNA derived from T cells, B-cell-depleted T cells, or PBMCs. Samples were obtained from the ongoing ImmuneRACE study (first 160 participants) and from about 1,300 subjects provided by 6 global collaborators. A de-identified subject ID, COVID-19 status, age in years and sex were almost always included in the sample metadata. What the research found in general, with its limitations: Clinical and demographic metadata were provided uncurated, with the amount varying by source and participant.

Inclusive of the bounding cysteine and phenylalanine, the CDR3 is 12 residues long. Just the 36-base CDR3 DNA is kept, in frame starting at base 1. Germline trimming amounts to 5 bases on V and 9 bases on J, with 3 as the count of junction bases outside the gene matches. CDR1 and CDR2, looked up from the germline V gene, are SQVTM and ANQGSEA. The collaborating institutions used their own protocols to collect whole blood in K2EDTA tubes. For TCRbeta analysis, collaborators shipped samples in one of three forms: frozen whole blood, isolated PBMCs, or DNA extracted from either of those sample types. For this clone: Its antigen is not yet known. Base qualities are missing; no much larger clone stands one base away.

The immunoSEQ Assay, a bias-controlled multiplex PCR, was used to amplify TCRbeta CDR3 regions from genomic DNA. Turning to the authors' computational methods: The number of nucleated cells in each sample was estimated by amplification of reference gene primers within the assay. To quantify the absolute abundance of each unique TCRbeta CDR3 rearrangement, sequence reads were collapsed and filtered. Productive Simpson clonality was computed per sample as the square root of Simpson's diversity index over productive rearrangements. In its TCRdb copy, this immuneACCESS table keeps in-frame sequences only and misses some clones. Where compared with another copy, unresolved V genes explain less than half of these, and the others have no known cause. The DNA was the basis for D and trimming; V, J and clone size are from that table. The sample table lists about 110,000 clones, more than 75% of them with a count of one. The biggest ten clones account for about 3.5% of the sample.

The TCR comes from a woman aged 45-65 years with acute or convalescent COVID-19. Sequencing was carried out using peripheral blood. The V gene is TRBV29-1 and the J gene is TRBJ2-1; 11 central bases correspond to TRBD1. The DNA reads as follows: TGCAGCGTTCGGACAGGGGGCAGTGAGCAGTTCTTC. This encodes CSVRTGGSEQFF.